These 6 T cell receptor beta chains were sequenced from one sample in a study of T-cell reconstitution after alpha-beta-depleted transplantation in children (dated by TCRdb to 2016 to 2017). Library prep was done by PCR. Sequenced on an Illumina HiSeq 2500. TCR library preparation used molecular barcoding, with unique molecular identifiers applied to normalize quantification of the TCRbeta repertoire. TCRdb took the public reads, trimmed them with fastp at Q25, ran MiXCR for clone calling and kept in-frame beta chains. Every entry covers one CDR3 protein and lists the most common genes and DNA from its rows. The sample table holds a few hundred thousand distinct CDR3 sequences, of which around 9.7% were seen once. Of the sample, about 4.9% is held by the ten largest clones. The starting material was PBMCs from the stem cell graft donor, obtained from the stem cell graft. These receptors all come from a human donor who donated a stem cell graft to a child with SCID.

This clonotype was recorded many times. The CDR3 spells CASRINTALEAFF. The CDR3 region has the DNA TGTGCCAGCAGGATTAATACTGCGTTGGAAGCTTTCTTT. The chain has TRBV6-1 and TRBJ1-1; D uncertain. Per the germline V gene, CDR1 is MNHNS and CDR2 is SASEGT. This CDR3 spans 13 amino acids. V was shortened by 6 bases and J by 8 bases, with 16 bases between the two germline ends.

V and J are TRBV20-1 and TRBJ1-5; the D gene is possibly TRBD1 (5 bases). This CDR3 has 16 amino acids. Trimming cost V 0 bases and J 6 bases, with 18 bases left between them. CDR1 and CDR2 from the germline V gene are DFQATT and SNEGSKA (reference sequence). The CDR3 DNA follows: TGCAGTGCTAGAGATAATAGAGGGGTAGCAACTCAGCCCCAGCATTTT. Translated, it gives CSARDNRGVATQPQHF.

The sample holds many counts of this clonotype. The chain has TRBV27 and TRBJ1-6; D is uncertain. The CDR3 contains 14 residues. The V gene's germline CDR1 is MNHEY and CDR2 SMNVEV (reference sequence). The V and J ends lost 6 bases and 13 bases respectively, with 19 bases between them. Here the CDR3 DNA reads TGTGCCAGCAGCCCAATGGGCGGCGGTCGGCCCCTCCACTTT. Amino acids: CASSPMGGGRPLHF.

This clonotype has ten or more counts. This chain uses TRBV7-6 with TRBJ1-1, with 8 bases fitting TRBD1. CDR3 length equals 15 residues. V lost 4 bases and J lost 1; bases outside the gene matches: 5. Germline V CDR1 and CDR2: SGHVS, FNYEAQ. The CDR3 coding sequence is TGTGCCAGCAGCTCCCCAGGGGGCCCGAACACTGAAGCTTTCTTT. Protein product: CASSSPGGPNTEAFF.

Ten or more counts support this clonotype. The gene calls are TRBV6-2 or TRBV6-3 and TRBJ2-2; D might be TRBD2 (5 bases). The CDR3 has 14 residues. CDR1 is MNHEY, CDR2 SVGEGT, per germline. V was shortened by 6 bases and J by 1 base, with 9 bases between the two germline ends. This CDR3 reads CASSRRRNTGELFF. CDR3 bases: TGTGCCAGCAGCCGGAGGAGGAACACCGGGGAGCTGTTTTTT.

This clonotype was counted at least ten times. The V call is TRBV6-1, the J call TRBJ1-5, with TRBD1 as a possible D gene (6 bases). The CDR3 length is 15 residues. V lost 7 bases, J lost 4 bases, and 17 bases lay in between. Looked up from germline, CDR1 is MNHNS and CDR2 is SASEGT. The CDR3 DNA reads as TGTGCCAGCACCGAGGGGGGGGCTTGGAATCAGCCCCAGCATTTT. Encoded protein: CASTEGGAWNQPQHF.